These 10 T cell receptor beta chains were sequenced from one sample in a study of breast tumors, draining lymph nodes, adjacent tissues. One entry per CDR3 protein, called by TCRdb with MiXCR from the multiplex PCR reads. The sample includes some 130,000 distinct CDR3 sequences, just under 20% of them seen just once. The lymph nodes were axillary draining lymph nodes from breast cancer patients. Sequenced material: axillary lymph node tissue. The receptors here all came from a female donor with breast cancer. Some clones in this sample may be carry-over from other donors' samples.

This clonotype came up many times. This sequence joins TRBV10-2 and TRBJ1-6; 9 nucleotides match TRBD1. V shed 3 bases and J 10 bases; nucleotides not matched to a gene: 10. CDR3 length: 16 residues. CDR1 and CDR2 (germline): WSHSY, SAAADI. CDR3 DNA: TGCGCCAGCAGTGACCCGGACAGGGGCGCCCGATCACCCCTCCACTTT. It codes for CASSDPDRGARSPLHF.

Points on this clonotype: Possible read error: a much larger clone is one base away. This chain joins TRBV30 and TRBJ1-6, with a possible D match to TRBD1 (5 bases). Trimming took 0 bases from V and 7 from J, leaving 13 bases between them. The CDR3 runs 15 residues. Germline V gene data show CDR1 as GTSNPN and CDR2 as SVGIG (reference sequence). CDR3 amino acids: CAWSVALGTNSPLHF. For the CDR3, the DNA is TGTGCCTGGAGTGTAGCCCTCGGGACCAATTCACCCCTCCACTTT.

This clonotype was picked up many times. The chain uses TRBV5-1 and TRBJ1-2, with TRBD1 as a possible D gene (5 bases). With 4 bases removed from V and 2 bases from J, the gap between germline ends came to 9 bases. Germline V gives CDR1 SGHRS, CDR2 YFSETQ. The CDR3 is 13 residues long. The CDR3 DNA sequence: TGCGCCAGCAGCGGACAACCCAACTATGGCTACACCTTC. Protein: CASSGQPNYGYTF. Using reference TRBV5-1 and TRBJ1-2 for the parts outside the CDR3, the full variable domain is KAGVTQTPRYLIKTRGQQVTLSCSPISGHRSVSWYQQTPGQGLQFLFEYFSETQRNKGNFPGRFSGRQFSNSRSEMNVSTLELGDSALYLCASSGQPNYGYTFGSGTRLTVV.

Note on this clonotype: A much larger clonotype is one base distant, so this may be a read error. The chain carries TRBV7-9 and TRBJ1-3; no reliable D call. The germline V gene has CDR1 SEHNR and CDR2 FQNEAQ (reference sequence). This CDR3 comprises 14 residues. CDR3 loop: CASSPSGSGDTIYF. DNA for the CDR3: TGTGCCAGCAGCCCGTCGGGCTCTGGAGACACCATATATTTT.

This clonotype was counted at least ten times. This rearrangement joins TRBV11-2 to TRBJ2-7; 7 nucleotides match TRBD2. In germline, CDR1 is SGHAT, CDR2 FQNNGV. The CDR3 is made up of 16 amino acids. With 1 base clipped from V and 3 bases from J, the junction kept 9 bases outside the gene matches. In DNA form, the CDR3 reads TGTGCCAGCAGCTTAGGGAGTTCTGGGGGGGTCTACGAGCAGTACTTC. It specifies CASSLGSSGGVYEQYF.

This clonotype has ten or more counts. The V call is TRBV20-1, the J call TRBJ2-7; 9 nucleotides agree with TRBD2. V lost 2 bases and J lost 4; bases outside the gene matches: 3. Germline assignment: CDR1 DFQATT and CDR2 SNEGSKA (reference sequence). This CDR3 contains 13 residues. The CDR3, as DNA: TGCAGTGCTAGACGGAGCGGGAGGTACGAGCAGTACTTC. This gives the protein CSARRSGRYEQYF.

At least ten counts were recorded for this clonotype. The rearrangement uses TRBV5-1 and TRBJ1-2, with 7 bases matching TRBD1. CDR1 and CDR2 (germline): SGHRS, YFSETQ. This CDR3 region has 13 residues. J was trimmed by 4 bases and V by 0 bases; bases with no gene match: 0. The CDR3 nucleotides are TGCGCCAGCAGCTTGGGGGACAGCTATGGCTACACCTTC. The encoded protein is CASSLGDSYGYTF.

As concerns this clonotype: At one end, the junction sequence differs from germline, possibly due to a read error. The V gene is TRBV18, the J gene TRBJ2-7, with a weak D call TRBD2 (5 bases). This CDR3 contains 15 residues. The germline gives CDR1 KGHSH, CDR2 LQKENI. The CDR3 region has the DNA TGTGCCGGCTCACCACTAGTCGGCGAAAACTACGAGCAGTACTTC. It codes for CAGSPLVGENYEQYF.

The CDR3 region is CASSISDMNTEAFF. The CDR3 coding sequence is TGTGCCAGTAGTATAAGCGATATGAACACTGAAGCTTTCTTT. The rearrangement links TRBV19 to TRBJ1-1; no reliable D call. V dropped 2 bases and J dropped 0 bases, with 7 bases sitting between them. The CDR3 consists of 14 residues. CDR1 and CDR2 (germline): LNHDA, SQIVND (reference sequence).

This clonotype was counted at least ten times. The rearrangement links TRBV6-5 to TRBJ1-2; D uncertain. Trimming removed 2 bases from V and 3 bases from J, with 10 bases in between. The germline V gene has CDR1 MNHEY and CDR2 SVGAGI. This CDR3 contains 14 residues. The CDR3, as DNA: TGTGCCAGCAGTTACCGGGAGATTGACTATGGCTACACCTTC. This sequence encodes CASSYREIDYGYTF.